The clone carrying this T cell receptor beta chain was seen a few times. TCRdb redid the calling of the 5' RACE reads with MiXCR, one entry per CDR3 protein. The data hold 300,000 to 350,000 distinct CDR3 sequences, with around 8.1% observed a single time. The V and J ends lost 0 bases and 2 bases, in that order; junction bases with no gene match: 10. CDR3 size: 17 residues. CDR1 and CDR2 from the germline V gene are MNHEY and SVGAGI. This entry is derived from a study of T cells after yellow fever vaccination. The chain couples TRBV6-5 to TRBJ2-7; 7 nucleotides agree with TRBD1. The sample consisted of PBMCs, taken approximately 47 days after the first yellow fever vaccination. The TCR sequence derives from a man younger than 30 who received the YFV17D yellow fever vaccine. The CDR3 sequence: CASSYSAFGQVTYEQYF. CDR3 in DNA: TGTGCCAGCAGTTACTCCGCATTTGGACAGGTTACCTACGAGCAGTACTTC.